This record concerns one TCR beta chain sequence. Its target is unknown. A read error may be the cause here, since a much bigger clone is one base away. Both TCR beta VDJ combination and CDR3 sequence profiling were carried out. Genomic DNA was the template for this profiling. TCRdb ran MiXCR on the reads and lists one entry per CDR3 protein. The sample lists about 160,000 distinct CDR3 sequences; approximately 44% were seen once. CDR3 length: 14 residues. Germline CDR1 and CDR2: MNHEY and SVGEGT. This specimen belongs to a study of CD8+CD57+ T cells in acquired aplastic anemia. Overall study results and limits: Over 25 CD8+ CDR3 sequences occurred in both the patients and the controls.

Patients included in sequencing had previously demonstrated CD8+CD57+ cell expansion by flow cytometry. Everyone among the patients had severe acquired aplastic anemia. Among the patients, none had received any therapy at the time of blood sampling. This receptor was obtained from a human donor with aplastic anemia. V usage is TRBV6-2 or TRBV6-3 and J usage is TRBJ2-5, with 7 bases that match TRBD1. Sequencing used sorted CD4+, CD8+, or CD8+CD57+ T cells (not recorded which) from PBMCs. CDR3 in DNA: TGTGCCAGCAGTGCCACAGGGGTCCCAGAGACCCAGCACTTC. Amino acids: CASSATGVPETQHF.